The 30 T cell receptor beta chains in this list originate from one sample, sequenced in a study of siplizumab effects on memory and regulatory T cells. Assay used: immunoSEQ multiplex PCR; TCRdb lists only in-frame clones, some missing. Among fewer than 60,000 clones listed, 93% were seen once. Sequencing input: CD8+ T cells sorted from blood. The source of these receptors is a human donor in good health.

The chain employs TRBV6-5 and TRBJ1-4; 11 bases fit TRBD1. Germline V gene data show CDR1 as MNHEY and CDR2 as SVGAGI. Trimming at V came to 6 bases and at J to 7 bases, leaving 7 bases not matched to a gene. There are 15 residues in the CDR3. CDR3 nucleotide sequence: TGTGCCAGCAGCCCCGGACAGGGGGCGAGTGAAAAACTGTTTTTT. Amino acid sequence: CASSPGQGASEKLFF.

This chain uses TRBV4-1 with TRBJ2-6; 7 bases align to TRBD1. CDR1 and CDR2 from the germline V gene are MGHRA and YSYEKL. The junction had 1 base not matched to a gene; V was cut back by 6 bases and J by 2 bases. This CDR3 is built from 14 residues. The CDR3 loop reads CASSTGAGANVLTF. DNA for the CDR3: TGCGCCAGCAGTACAGGGGCTGGGGCCAACGTCCTGACTTTC.

The table lists this clone with a count of one. Written as DNA, the CDR3 is TGTGCCAGCAGCGGGGGGCCGTGGGATCCCACAGATACGCAGTATTTT. Its translation: CASSGGPWDPTDTQYF. The rearrangement joins TRBV13 to TRBJ2-3; perhaps D is TRBD1 or TRBD2 (6 bases each). CDR1 is PRHDT, CDR2 FYEKMQ, per germline (reference sequence). CDR3 length: 16 amino acids. V lost 5 bases and J lost 2, with 17 bases in between.

The chain recombines TRBV5-4 with TRBJ2-1; no reliable D call. The CDR3 loop spans 15 amino acids. The germline V and J ends were trimmed by 3 bases and 3 bases, with 13 bases remaining between them. The germline V gene encodes CDR1 SGHNT and CDR2 YYREEE (reference sequence). The CDR3 coding sequence is TGTGCCAGCAGCTCAGTTGAGTACGGCTACAATGAGCAGTTCTTC. Its protein product is CASSSVEYGYNEQFF.

The table lists this clone with a count of one. J is TRBJ1-1 and V is TRBV5-6, with 7 bases that match TRBD1. CDR1 is SGHDT, CDR2 YYEEEE, per germline. CDR3 length: 15 residues. Trimming took 0 bases from V and 3 from J; bases not matched to a gene: 5. The chain's CDR3 is CASSLGQGPDTEAFF. CDR3 in DNA: TGTGCCAGCAGCTTGGGACAGGGTCCGGACACTGAAGCTTTCTTT.

The chain links TRBV21-1 to TRBJ1-6; TRBD1, the D gene given by the table, was not confirmed from the DNA. TRBV21-1 is a recognized pseudogene. There are 15 residues in the CDR3. The CDR3 protein is CASTLSRGNNSPLHF. The CDR3 bases are TGTGCCAGTACGCTCTCGAGGGGGAACAATTCACCCCTCCACTTT.

The chain uses TRBV10-3 and TRBJ2-2; perhaps TRBD1 as D (6 bases). The CDR3 covers 16 residues. The ends were cut back, 6 bases at V and 6 bases at J, with 20 bases in the middle. Germline V gene lookup returns CDR1 ENHRY and CDR2 SYGVKD. The DNA for the CDR3 is TGTGCCATCAGCGGTGGGGACACTGCATATTCCGGGGAGCTGTTTTTT. This gives the protein CAISGGDTAYSGELFF.

The chain employs TRBV13 and TRBJ2-7, with D tentatively TRBD1 (6 bases). CDR1 is PRHDT, CDR2 FYEKMQ, per germline (reference sequence). V dropped 5 bases and J dropped 0 bases, with 14 bases sitting between them. The CDR3 sequence is 15 residues long. CDR3 loop: CASSQEQGSSYEQYF. The CDR3 DNA follows: TGTGCCAGCAGCCAGGAACAGGGAAGCTCCTACGAGCAGTACTTC.

This chain connects TRBV4-1 to TRBJ2-7; a weak D match, TRBD1 (5 bases). Trimming left V 1 base short and J 1 base short, with 14 bases between. CDR3 length equals 16 residues. The germline V gene has CDR1 MGHRA and CDR2 YSYEKL. The DNA for the CDR3 is TGCGCCAGCAGCCAAGGCGCAGGGATTGTGTCCTACGAGCAGTACTTC. Translation: CASSQGAGIVSYEQYF.

The chain carries TRBV7-6 and TRBJ2-2; TRBD2 matches 9 bases. V lost 1 base, J lost 7 bases, and 13 bases stayed unmatched. CDR1 is SGHVS, CDR2 FNYEAQ, per germline. The CDR3 extends over 18 amino acids. This CDR3 is CASSLEAGGPYFHGELFF. The CDR3 DNA is TGTGCCAGCAGCTTAGAGGCGGGAGGGCCCTATTTTCACGGGGAGCTGTTTTTT.

The V and J genes are TRBV7-8 and TRBJ1-2; the D gene is possibly TRBD1 (5 bases). Germline-derived CDR1 and CDR2 are SGHVS and FQNEAQ. CDR3 length: 13 amino acids. V lost 4 bases and J 8 bases, leaving 14 bases between the germline ends. CDR3 residues: CASSSQAGDGYTF. The CDR3, as DNA: TGTGCCAGCAGCTCTCAGGCTGGGGACGGCTACACCTTC.

The chain couples TRBV28 to TRBJ2-7, with TRBD2 matching 10 bases. Germline values: CDR1 MDHEN, CDR2 SYDVKM. Trimming took 6 bases from V and 7 from J; bases not matched to a gene: 9. The CDR3 is made up of 14 amino acids. The CDR3 sequence: CASRRLAGSREQYF. The CDR3 coding sequence is TGTGCCAGCAGACGACTAGCGGGTTCTCGGGAGCAGTACTTC. Drawing the rest from reference TRBV28 and TRBJ2-7, the complete variable domain is DVKVTQSSRYLVKRTGEKVFLECVQDMDHENMFWYRQDPGLGLRLIYFSYDVKMKEKGDIPEGYSVSREKKERFSLILESASTNQTSMYLCASRRLAGSREQYFGPGTRLTVT.

This sequence joins TRBV30 and TRBJ1-2; a possible D gene is TRBD1 (6 bases). Trimming left V 0 bases short and J 4 bases short, with 12 bases between. Germline CDR1 GTSNPN, CDR2 SVGIG (reference sequence). This CDR3 is built from 14 residues. The CDR3 DNA reads as TGTGCCTGGAGTGTCTCAGGGGCGCTCTATGGCTACACCTTC. Protein: CAWSVSGALYGYTF.

The J gene is TRBJ2-7, the V gene TRBV28, with D unresolved. With 4 bases removed from V and 3 bases from J, the gap between germline ends came to 4 bases. The CDR3 contains 11 residues. Germline CDR1 reads MDHEN; CDR2 reads SYDVKM. Here the CDR3 reads CASSSSYEQYF. The CDR3 DNA is TGTGCCAGCAGTTCTAGCTACGAGCAGTACTTC.

The rearrangement joins TRBV19 to TRBJ1-1; D is undetermined. Germline CDR1 and CDR2: LNHDA and SQIVND (reference sequence). This CDR3 region has 13 residues. V lost 4 bases and J 0 bases, leaving 6 bases between the germline ends. The CDR3 sequence is CASSTEMNTEAFF. As DNA, the CDR3 is TGTGCCAGTAGTACCGAGATGAACACTGAAGCTTTCTTT.

There are a few counts of this clone. The chain combines TRBV7-9 with TRBJ1-5; weak D call: TRBD1 (6 bases). Per the germline V gene, CDR1 is SEHNR and CDR2 is FQNEAQ (reference sequence). The V end was cut by 3 bases, the J end by 6 bases, with 12 bases between. The CDR3 is 14 amino acids. The CDR3 sequence: CASSFTGMGQPQHF. The CDR3, as DNA: TGTGCCAGCAGCTTCACAGGGATGGGTCAGCCCCAGCATTTT.

V gene TRBV27 combines with J gene TRBJ1-5, with no clear D. Trimming pared 1 base from V and 7 bases from J, leaving 8 bases between. The CDR3 sequence is 13 residues long. The germline V gene has CDR1 MNHEY and CDR2 SMNVEV (reference sequence). CDR3 coding DNA: TGTGCCAGCAGTTTATTTAGTCGGCAGCCCCAGCATTTT. It is translated as CASSLFSRQPQHF.

The chain joins TRBV7-9 to TRBJ2-1; D gene uncertain. The germline V and J ends were trimmed by 8 bases and 3 bases, with 8 bases remaining between them. CDR3 length: 12 residues. Germline CDR1 SEHNR, CDR2 FQNEAQ (reference sequence). CDR3 bases: TGTGCCAGCTTTTCCTTCTACAATGAGCAGTTCTTC. Residues: CASFSFYNEQFF.

The chain recombines TRBV5-6 with TRBJ2-1, with a tentative D call TRBD1 (5 bases). The CDR3 loop spans 11 amino acids. Per germline, CDR1 SGHDT and CDR2 YYEEEE. The V end was cut by 1 base, the J end by 10 bases, with 6 bases between. CDR3 sequence: CASSLTGEQFF. CDR3 nucleotides: TGTGCCAGCAGCTTGACAGGAGAGCAGTTCTTC. Looking up the rest from reference TRBV5-6 and TRBJ2-1 gives the full variable domain: DAGVTQSPTHLIKTRGQQVTLRCSPKSGHDTVSWYQQALGQGPQFIFQYYEEEERQRGNFPDRFSGHQFPNYSSELNVNALLLGDSALYLCASSLTGEQFFGPGTRLTVL.

V gene TRBV11-2 combines with J gene TRBJ2-3; 9 positions agree with TRBD2. V lost 7 bases to trimming and J lost 4 bases; unmatched junction nucleotides: 12. Per the germline V gene, CDR1 is SGHAT and CDR2 is FQNNGV. CDR3 length: 16 amino acids. The CDR3 DNA follows: TGTGCCAGCACCTATACCGGGGCGGGAGGGTCAGATACGCAGTATTTT. Translation gives CASTYTGAGGSDTQYF.

This sequence joins TRBV9 and TRBJ2-1; 9 bases are a match to TRBD2. CDR1 and CDR2 from the germline V gene are SGDLS and YYNGEE. The CDR3 runs 16 residues. J was trimmed by 9 bases and V by 0 bases; bases with no gene match: 10. CDR3 nucleotides: TGTGCCAGCAGCGTAGCTCTCGTAGCGGGAGTCAGTGAGCAGTTCTTC. It codes for CASSVALVAGVSEQFF.

The rearrangement joins TRBV4-1 to TRBJ2-1; 13 bases match TRBD2. Germline CDR1 is MGHRA and CDR2 is YSYEKL. CDR3 length: 17 residues. With 6 bases clipped from V and 5 bases from J, the junction kept 10 bases outside the gene matches. CDR3 in DNA: TGCGCCAGCAGTCCCAAGGGACTAGCGGGACTCAACAATGAGCAGTTCTTC. Its translation is CASSPKGLAGLNNEQFF.

CDR3 bases: TGTGCCAGCAGTTTAGCCGCCGCAGGGGGTGCTTCCTACGAGCAGTACTTC. Translating it yields CASSLAAAGGASYEQYF. This sequence joins TRBV27 and TRBJ2-7, with 7 bases lining up with TRBD1. Germline lookup yields CDR1 MNHEY and CDR2 SMNVEV (reference sequence). This CDR3 contains 17 residues. V was clipped by 2 bases and J by 1 base; unmatched bases: 11.

The rearrangement joins TRBV7-9 to TRBJ1-1; D is uncertain. The CDR3 has 14 residues. Trimming stripped 5 bases from V and 0 bases from J, with 10 bases between. CDR1 is SEHNR, CDR2 FQNEAQ, per germline (reference sequence). The chain's CDR3 is CASSLQVMNTEAFF. The CDR3 DNA reads as TGTGCCAGCAGCCTACAAGTCATGAACACTGAAGCTTTCTTT.

J is TRBJ1-2 and V is TRBV27; the match to TRBD1 covers 7 bases. The V segment lost 1 base and the J segment 4 bases; nucleotides outside the gene matches: 12. Germline V gene data show CDR1 as MNHEY and CDR2 as SMNVEV (reference sequence). The CDR3 sequence is 17 residues long. The CDR3 sequence is CASSLLTPTGVAYGYTF. Written as DNA, the CDR3 is TGTGCCAGCAGTTTATTAACTCCAACAGGGGTTGCCTATGGCTACACCTTC.

V and J are TRBV19 and TRBJ1-1, with a tentative D call TRBD1 (5 bases). CDR3 length: 14 residues. Germline V CDR1 and CDR2: LNHDA, SQIVND (reference sequence). The V and J ends lost 3 bases and 0 bases respectively, with 8 bases between them. CDR3 amino acids: CASSIGGMNTEAFF. In nucleotides, the CDR3 is TGTGCCAGTAGTATCGGGGGAATGAACACTGAAGCTTTCTTT.

This chain joins TRBV19 and TRBJ2-1, with 11 bases matching TRBD2. Trimming at V came to 4 bases and at J to 2 bases, leaving 7 bases not matched to a gene. Germline V lookup: CDR1 LNHDA, CDR2 SQIVND (reference sequence). The CDR3 is made up of 17 amino acids. CDR3 loop: CASSSSTSGRTYNEQFF. The CDR3 DNA follows: TGTGCCAGTAGTAGTTCTACTAGCGGGAGAACCTACAATGAGCAGTTCTTC.

This chain connects TRBV7-6 to TRBJ2-7; possible D gene TRBD1, 7 bases. Per germline, CDR1 SGHVS and CDR2 FNYEAQ. V was trimmed by 5 bases and J by 0 bases, leaving 14 bases between them. The CDR3 runs to 15 residues. CDR3 in DNA: TGTGCCAGCAGCCTAGGCGGGACAGACTCCTACGAGCAGTACTTC. Translating it yields CASSLGGTDSYEQYF. The complete variable domain, with remaining parts taken from reference TRBV7-6 and TRBJ2-7, reads GAGVSQSPRYKVTKRGQDVALRCDPISGHVSLYWYRQALGQGPEFLTYFNYEAQQDKSGLPNDRFSAERPEGSISTLTIQRTEQRDSAMYRCASSLGGTDSYEQYFGPGTRLTVT.

This chain joins TRBV28 and TRBJ2-7, with 7 bases lining up with TRBD1. Losses at the gene ends were 7 bases for V and 1 base for J; bases not matched to a gene: 22. Looked up from germline, CDR1 is MDHEN and CDR2 is SYDVKM. CDR3 length: 19 amino acids. CDR3 amino acids: CASTERSGTALGSSYEQYF. CDR3 DNA: TGTGCCAGCACCGAGAGGTCCGGGACAGCCCTCGGGTCTTCCTACGAGCAGTACTTC.

J is TRBJ2-2 and V is TRBV7-8; weak D call: TRBD1 (5 bases). CDR3 length equals 14 residues. Germline V CDR1 and CDR2: SGHVS, FQNEAQ. V dropped 5 bases and J dropped 3 bases, with 10 bases sitting between them. The CDR3 is CASSPTAYTGELFF. The CDR3 DNA sequence: TGTGCCAGCAGCCCGACAGCCTACACCGGGGAGCTGTTTTTT.